This T cell receptor beta chain emerged from a study of shared clonotypes between healthy human individuals. The naive CD8 subset, CD45RO-negative cells positively selected for CCR7, excluded terminally differentiated effector memory CD45RA+ cells. The CDR3 is 15 amino acids. The V end was cut by 1 base, the J end by 8 bases, with 15 bases between. Looked up from germline, CDR1 is SGHTA and CDR2 is FQGNSA. Method: immunoSEQ multiplex PCR; TCRdb's copy keeps in-frame clones and lacks some. Of around 1.9 million clones listed, just over 90% are singletons. This chain links TRBV7-2 with TRBJ2-1, with D perhaps given as TRBD1 or TRBD2 (7 bases each). The source is a man aged 18 to 29 in good health. Some clones in this sample may be carry-over from other donors' samples. The sequenced material came from naive CD8+ T cells from PBMCs. The CDR3 nucleotides are TGTGCCAGCAGCTTAGGTGTGGGAGGGGGCCATGAGCAGTTCTTC. This translates into CASSLGVGGGHEQFF.